Presented here are 30 T cell receptor beta chains from one specimen sequenced in a study of PD-1 blockade in classical Hodgkin lymphoma. Using immunoSEQ multiplex PCR, the repertoire was profiled, and TCRdb retains in-frame clones only, with some absent. This sample has 20,000 to 25,000 clones, with roughly 89% found just once. Time point described: newly diagnosed, previously untreated cHL patient sample. Investigators isolated CD4+ T cells from thawed PBMCs through magnetic negative selection. The sequenced sample consisted of CD4+ T cells from blood. The source of these receptors is a human donor with classical Hodgkin lymphoma.

V is TRBV11-2 and J is TRBJ2-3; D is possibly TRBD2 (5 bases). Trimming shortened V by 7 bases and J by 0 bases, and 14 bases separated the two germline ends. This CDR3 comprises 15 residues. Per germline, CDR1 SGHAT and CDR2 FQNNGV. The CDR3 reads CASTIGGRSTDTQYF. CDR3 nucleotides: TGTGCCAGCACCATTGGCGGGCGAAGCACAGATACGCAGTATTTT.

The chain carries TRBV7-9 and TRBJ2-1; D is unresolved. With 5 bases removed from V and 10 bases from J, the gap between germline ends came to 9 bases. The CDR3 is 11 amino acids. Germline CDR1 is SEHNR and CDR2 is FQNEAQ (reference sequence). CDR3 protein: CASSVNYEQFF. CDR3 nucleotides: TGTGCCAGCAGCGTAAATTACGAGCAGTTCTTC.

The V gene is TRBV19, the J gene TRBJ1-1; D unclear. The CDR3 extends over 15 amino acids. Trimming removed 1 base from V and 4 bases from J, with 13 bases in between. Germline-derived CDR1 and CDR2 are LNHDA and SQIVND (reference sequence). The CDR3 DNA sequence: TGTGCCAGTAGTATAGTCCTCCTAAGCGGCACTGAAGCTTTCTTT. Residues: CASSIVLLSGTEAFF.

This clone was seen a single time. This chain connects TRBV7-2 to TRBJ2-3; TRBD2 aligns across 8 bases. The CDR3 has 16 amino acids. The trim removed 0 bases at V and 5 bases at J, leaving 7 bases unmatched. CDR1 is SGHTA, CDR2 FQGNSA, per germline. The CDR3 DNA reads as TGTGCCAGCAGCTTAGCGTCGGGGGGGGCCAGAGATACGCAGTATTTT. Its translation: CASSLASGGARDTQYF.

This rearrangement joins TRBV7-9 to TRBJ1-1; D unclear. The CDR3 is 13 residues long. The germline gives CDR1 SEHNR, CDR2 FQNEAQ (reference sequence). The V gene lost 3 bases and the J gene lost 4 bases, with 9 bases spanning the gap. CDR3: CASSLVRGTEAFF. The CDR3 region has the DNA TGTGCCAGCAGCTTGGTACGCGGCACTGAAGCTTTCTTT.

This clone was counted only a few times. The CDR3 sequence: CAADDRQGHNSPLHF. The CDR3 coding sequence is TGTGCAGCCGACGATCGACAGGGGCATAATTCACCCCTCCACTTT. The chain employs TRBV28 and TRBJ1-6; 8 nucleotides align to TRBD1. Germline CDR1 MDHEN, CDR2 SYDVKM. This CDR3 has 15 amino acids.

This chain joins TRBV7-6 and TRBJ2-2; D perhaps matches TRBD1 (5 bases). The CDR3 has 17 residues. V was shortened by 1 base and J by 7 bases, with 19 bases between the two germline ends. The germline V gene has CDR1 SGHVS and CDR2 FNYEAQ. DNA of the CDR3: TGTGCCAGCAGCTTAGTAAACTCCTGGGGAACAGGCGGGGAGCTGTTTTTT. Translated, it gives CASSLVNSWGTGGELFF. Based on the CDR3 plus reference TRBV7-6 and TRBJ2-2, the full variable domain is GAGVSQSPRYKVTKRGQDVALRCDPISGHVSLYWYRQALGQGPEFLTYFNYEAQQDKSGLPNDRFSAERPEGSISTLTIQRTEQRDSAMYRCASSLVNSWGTGGELFFGEGSRLTVL.

The CDR3 bases are TGTGCCATAGGGACAGCCGTCGGGGGAGAGACCCAGTACTTC. Translation: CAIGTAVGGETQYF. The V and J genes are TRBV11-3 and TRBJ2-5; possible D gene TRBD1, 7 bases. With 10 bases removed from V and 4 bases from J, the gap between germline ends came to 19 bases. The germline V gene has CDR1 SGHNT and CDR2 YENEEA. The CDR3 is made up of 14 amino acids.

The chain's CDR3 is CAWSGNYGYTF. Written as DNA, the CDR3 is TGTGCCTGGAGTGGAAACTATGGCTACACCTTC. This chain uses TRBV30 with TRBJ1-2; D ambiguous. The germline V and J ends were trimmed by 1 base and 2 bases, with 2 bases remaining between them. The CDR3 sequence is 11 residues long. Looked up from germline, CDR1 is GTSNPN and CDR2 is SVGIG (reference sequence).

The chain uses TRBV19 and TRBJ1-1; 7 nucleotides agree with TRBD1. With V trimmed by 1 base and J by 11 bases, 7 bases remained unmatched. The germline V gene has CDR1 LNHDA and CDR2 SQIVND (reference sequence). The CDR3 loop spans 13 amino acids. The CDR3 nucleotides are TGTGCCAGTAGTATAGGACAGGGAACCACGGCTTTCTTT. It encodes CASSIGQGTTAFF.

The CDR3 sequence: CATSRVTGTSGASYEQYF. CDR3 bases: TGTGCCACCAGCAGAGTTACCGGGACTAGCGGAGCCTCCTACGAGCAGTACTTC. The chain links TRBV15 to TRBJ2-7, with 11 bases identical to TRBD2. Germline CDR1 and CDR2: LNHNV and YYDKDF (reference sequence). Unmatched junction bases numbered 8, after V lost 1 base and J lost 0 bases. CDR3 length equals 18 residues.

The V and J genes are TRBV11-3 and TRBJ2-5; 12 bases fit TRBD2. There are 14 residues in the CDR3. Trimming removed 3 bases from V and 4 bases from J; junction bases left unmatched: 0. The germline V gene has CDR1 SGHNT and CDR2 YENEEA. The CDR3 loop reads CASSLGLAGETQYF. As DNA, the CDR3 is TGTGCCAGCAGCTTGGGACTAGCGGGAGAGACCCAGTACTTC.

About this clone: The germline gene is not matched at one end of the junction; a read error may be the cause. V usage is TRBV2 and J usage is TRBJ1-2, with no clear D. The CDR3 loop spans 13 amino acids. CDR1 and CDR2 from the germline V gene are SNHLY and FYNNEI. As DNA, the CDR3 is TGTACCAGCAGTATGGACGGGAACTATGGCTACACCTTC. Amino acids: CTSSMDGNYGYTF.

The chain recombines TRBV21-1 with TRBJ1-1; TRBD1 reflects the table's D call only, with no check against the DNA. TRBV21-1 represents a pseudogene. CDR3 length: 19 residues. CDR3 sequence reads: CASSFGTGHAECFNTEAFF. The DNA of the CDR3 is TGTGCCAGCAGCTTTGGGACAGGGCACGCGGAGTGCTTCAACACTGAAGCTTTCTTT.

CDR3: CASSLRLGQQETQYF. CDR3 coding DNA: TGTGCCAGCAGCTTACGGTTGGGACAGCAAGAGACCCAGTACTTC. The chain employs TRBV11-3 and TRBJ2-5, with TRBD1 matching 7 bases. CDR3 size: 15 residues. Germline V CDR1 and CDR2: SGHNT, YENEEA. V lost 2 bases, J lost 2 bases, and 5 bases stayed unmatched.

The chain joins TRBV10-2 to TRBJ1-6, with 9 positions matching TRBD1. V lost 6 bases and J lost 8; bases outside the gene matches: 5. Germline assignment: CDR1 WSHSY and CDR2 SAAADI. The CDR3 contains 14 residues. This CDR3 reads CASRRQGVDSPLHF. The CDR3 region has the DNA TGCGCCAGCAGGAGACAGGGGGTCGATTCACCCCTCCACTTT.

This rearrangement joins TRBV6-5 to TRBJ1-4; the match to TRBD1 covers 10 bases. After removal of 0 bases from V and 7 bases from J, the junction contained 2 bases not matched to a gene. This CDR3 spans 15 amino acids. Germline V gene data show CDR1 as MNHEY and CDR2 as SVGAGI. CDR3: CASSYSTGGGEKLFF. The CDR3 DNA follows: TGTGCCAGCAGTTACTCGACAGGGGGCGGTGAAAAACTGTTTTTT.

The chain couples TRBV28 to TRBJ1-2, with 7 positions matching TRBD1. CDR3 length: 15 residues. Looked up from germline, CDR1 is MDHEN and CDR2 is SYDVKM. The J segment lost 2 bases and the V segment lost 6 bases, leaving 9 bases of the junction unmatched. The CDR3 loop is CASRGGTAKNYGYTF. Here the CDR3 DNA reads TGTGCCAGCAGGGGAGGGACAGCCAAGAACTATGGCTACACCTTC.

This clone occurred once. The V call is TRBV19, the J call TRBJ1-2; D unclear. V was pared by 5 bases and J by 4 bases, with 14 bases between. Per germline, CDR1 LNHDA and CDR2 SQIVND (reference sequence). The CDR3 loop spans 14 amino acids. DNA for the CDR3: TGTGCCAGTAGTCCCCCAGGCTCCACCTATGGCTACACCTTC. Translating it yields CASSPPGSTYGYTF.

This clone was seen only a few times. CDR3 sequence: CASSLGTGEEAFF. As DNA, the CDR3 is TGTGCCAGCAGCTTAGGCACAGGGGAAGAAGCTTTCTTT. This sequence joins TRBV7-9 and TRBJ1-1, with 7 bases lining up with TRBD1. The germline gives CDR1 SEHNR, CDR2 FQNEAQ (reference sequence). Trimming cost V 1 base and J 8 bases; bases outside gene matches: 4. CDR3 length: 13 residues.

CDR3 in amino acids: CASAPPQGGTDTQYF. The CDR3 coding sequence is TGTGCCAGCGCGCCTCCTCAGGGTGGTACCGATACGCAGTATTTT. The rearrangement links TRBV7-8 to TRBJ2-3, with a possible D match to TRBD1 (5 bases). The CDR3 totals 15 residues. Per the germline V gene, CDR1 is SGHVS and CDR2 is FQNEAQ. V gave up 8 bases and J gave up 6 bases, with 21 bases separating them. Looking up the rest from reference TRBV7-8 and TRBJ2-3 gives the full variable domain: GAGVSQSPRYKVAKRGQDVALRCDPISGHVSLFWYQQALGQGPEFLTYFQNEAQLDKSGLPSDRFFAERPEGSVSTLKIQRTQQEDSAVYLCASAPPQGGTDTQYFGPGTRLTVL.

The chain links TRBV27 to TRBJ2-1; 13 bases agree with TRBD2. Germline CDR1 is MNHEY and CDR2 is SMNVEV (reference sequence). The V and J ends lost 5 bases and 5 bases, in that order; junction bases with no gene match: 12. CDR3 length equals 18 residues. CDR3 sequence: CASSRTSGRGGLNNEQFF. CDR3 in DNA: TGTGCCAGCAGTCGGACTAGCGGGAGAGGGGGGTTGAACAATGAGCAGTTCTTC.

The J gene is TRBJ2-1, the V gene TRBV6-6; D not certain. CDR3 length equals 13 residues. V shed 0 bases and J shed 6 bases, with 6 bases lying between them. Germline loops: CDR1 MNHNY, CDR2 SVGAGI (reference sequence). The CDR3 is CASSYSDGNEQFF. CDR3 coding DNA: TGTGCCAGCAGTTACTCCGACGGCAATGAGCAGTTCTTC.

The CDR3 protein is CASSPLGVPSFNYGYTF. The CDR3 region has the DNA TGCGCCAGCAGCCCGCTCGGGGTCCCGTCTTTTAACTATGGCTACACCTTC. The chain links TRBV5-1 to TRBJ1-2; D remains ambiguous. Germline CDR1 is SGHRS and CDR2 is YFSETQ. The length of the CDR3 is 17 residues. Trimming cost V 4 bases and J 1 base, with 20 bases left between them.

The V and J genes are TRBV5-1 and TRBJ1-1; D is unresolved. This CDR3 comprises 15 residues. Germline-derived CDR1 and CDR2 are SGHRS and YFSETQ. V was pared by 6 bases and J by 8 bases, with 23 bases between. The CDR3 spells CASTDGNYGQEEAFF. The CDR3 DNA is TGCGCCAGCACGGACGGGAATTACGGGCAGGAGGAAGCTTTCTTT.

The rearrangement links TRBV10-3 to TRBJ2-5; 7 bases map to TRBD2. Germline values: CDR1 ENHRY, CDR2 SYGVKD. Trimming cost V 5 bases and J 3 bases; bases outside gene matches: 0. CDR3 length: 12 residues. The CDR3: CAISRGEETQYF. CDR3 DNA: TGTGCCATCAGTCGGGGGGAAGAGACCCAGTACTTC.

This sequence joins TRBV2 and TRBJ1-5, with a weak D call TRBD1 (5 bases). The germline V gene encodes CDR1 SNHLY and CDR2 FYNNEI. There are 16 residues in the CDR3. With 6 bases removed from V and 0 bases from J, the gap between germline ends came to 15 bases. The CDR3 sequence: CASRDQTVLSNQPQHF. The CDR3 region has the DNA TGTGCCAGCAGAGACCAGACAGTCCTTAGCAATCAGCCCCAGCATTTT.

This clone has a single count. The gene calls are TRBV13 and TRBJ1-1, with 10 positions matching TRBD1. V lost 5 bases, J lost 0 bases, and 6 bases stayed unmatched. CDR1 is PRHDT, CDR2 FYEKMQ, per germline (reference sequence). This CDR3 contains 16 residues. The CDR3 loop is CASSKGTGVMNTEAFF. The CDR3 DNA reads as TGTGCCAGCAGCAAAGGGACAGGGGTGATGAACACTGAAGCTTTCTTT.

The gene calls are TRBV18 and TRBJ1-4, with TRBD1 identical over 7 bases. V shed 1 base, J shed 5 bases, and the junction held 4 bases outside the gene matches. CDR3 length: 15 amino acids. CDR1 and CDR2 (germline): KGHSH, LQKENI. The CDR3 bases are TGTGCCAGCTCACCACTGGGACAGCGAAATGAAAAACTGTTTTTT. Translated: CASSPLGQRNEKLFF.

As for this clone: The junction differs from germline at one of its ends, possibly a read error. The chain uses TRBV27 and TRBJ2-1, with D perhaps matching TRBD1 or TRBD2 (5 bases each). Germline values: CDR1 MNHEY, CDR2 SMNVEV (reference sequence). This CDR3 region has 13 residues. CDR3 residues: CASSSGRGGTALF. DNA of the CDR3: TGTGCCAGCAGTTCGGGCCGTGGGGGAACCGCCCTCTTC.